A single sample gave rise to the 31 T cell receptor beta chains below, sequenced in a study of memory CD4+ T cells and cytomegalovirus serostatus. The sort gate was single viable CD3+CD4+CD8-CD45RO+ cells for memory CD4+ T cells. TCRdb keeps only in-frame clones here, not all; method: immunoSEQ multiplex PCR. The profile shows 45,000 to 55,000 clones, 70% to 80% of them singletons. What was sequenced was memory CD4+ T cells from blood. The source of these receptors is an adult in good health and CMV-seronegative.

The V call is TRBV2, the J call TRBJ1-6, with a possible D match to TRBD1 (5 bases). The V gene's germline CDR1 is SNHLY and CDR2 FYNNEI. The V gene lost 3 bases and the J gene lost 5 bases, with 8 bases spanning the gap. This CDR3 is 14 amino acids long. The CDR3 coding sequence is TGTGCCAGCAGTGAGGGGGGGGATAATTCACCCCTCCACTTT. Translating gives CASSEGGDNSPLHF.

This rearrangement joins TRBV28 to TRBJ1-5; 8 bases are shared with TRBD1. Per the germline V gene, CDR1 is MDHEN and CDR2 is SYDVKM. V trimming: 6 bases; J trimming: 4 bases; junction bases outside the gene matches: 5. The CDR3 runs 14 residues. The CDR3 here is CASSEYRGNQPQHF. In DNA form, the CDR3 reads TGTGCCAGCAGCGAATACAGGGGGAATCAGCCCCAGCATTTT. The whole variable domain, remainder taken from reference TRBV28 and TRBJ1-5, is DVKVTQSSRYLVKRTGEKVFLECVQDMDHENMFWYRQDPGLGLRLIYFSYDVKMKEKGDIPEGYSVSREKKERFSLILESASTNQTSMYLCASSEYRGNQPQHFGDGTRLSIL.

V usage is TRBV30 and J usage is TRBJ1-1, with 9 bases identical to TRBD1. Germline loops: CDR1 GTSNPN, CDR2 SVGIG (reference sequence). J gave up 5 bases and V 3 bases, and 4 bases lay outside the gene matches. The CDR3 is 13 residues long. The CDR3 coding sequence is TGTGCCTGGAGCGGGACAGGGAGAACTGAAGCTTTCTTT. Translation gives CAWSGTGRTEAFF.

The chain carries TRBV4-2 and TRBJ2-3; no reliable D call. The CDR3 extends over 11 amino acids. The germline V gene has CDR1 LGHNA and CDR2 YNFKEQ. Trimming shortened V by 1 base and J by 4 bases, and 0 bases separated the two germline ends. The CDR3 DNA reads TGTGCCAGCAGCCAAGCAGATACGCAGTATTTT. Translation gives CASSQADTQYF.

This clone occurred a few times. This chain links TRBV7-2 with TRBJ1-2; D gene ambiguous. The CDR3 consists of 12 residues. Germline V lookup: CDR1 SGHTA, CDR2 FQGNSA. V lost 3 bases and J 6 bases, leaving 8 bases between the germline ends. CDR3 nucleotides: TGTGCCAGCAGCTTCGACTCGGATGGCTACACCTTC. It codes for CASSFDSDGYTF.

This chain links TRBV11-2 with TRBJ2-7; 10 bases map to TRBD2. The CDR3 spans 14 residues. Germline lookup yields CDR1 SGHAT and CDR2 FQNNGV. J gave up 6 bases and V 2 bases, and 4 bases lay outside the gene matches. The CDR3 DNA is TGTGCCAGCAGCTTAAAAGCGGGAGGGAGCGAGCAGTACTTC. Encoded protein: CASSLKAGGSEQYF.

The V and J genes are TRBV29-1 and TRBJ2-2; the D gene is possibly TRBD2 (5 bases). The CDR3 totals 13 residues. Germline V gene data show CDR1 as SQVTM and CDR2 as ANQGSEA. The V gene lost 3 bases and the J gene lost 4 bases, with 9 bases spanning the gap. In DNA form, the CDR3 reads TGCAGCGTTGACGTGGGGAGCACCGGGGAGCTGTTTTTT. It is translated as CSVDVGSTGELFF.

J is TRBJ1-4 and V is TRBV11-2, with TRBD1 identical over 7 bases. V shed 5 bases, J shed 8 bases, and the junction held 11 bases outside the gene matches. The CDR3 consists of 15 residues. CDR1 SGHAT and CDR2 FQNNGV come from the germline V gene. The CDR3 coding sequence is TGTGCCAGCAGCATCACAGGGGTGGTAGACGAAAAACTGTTTTTT. Encoded protein: CASSITGVVDEKLFF.

The chain employs TRBV2 and TRBJ2-5; D is tentatively TRBD1 or TRBD2 (5 bases each). Germline assignment: CDR1 SNHLY and CDR2 FYNNEI. The CDR3 has 13 residues. The germline V and J ends were trimmed by 8 bases and 3 bases, with 13 bases remaining between them. CDR3 nucleotides: TGTGCCAGCTGCCGGGACCGGAAAGAGACCCAGTACTTC. It translates to CASCRDRKETQYF.

The genes are TRBV19 and TRBJ2-2, with D unresolved. The CDR3 contains 14 residues. V shed 7 bases and J shed 1 base, with 10 bases lying between them. Germline V CDR1 and CDR2: LNHDA, SQIVND (reference sequence). CDR3 protein: CASTIAWNTGELFF. CDR3 nucleotide sequence: TGTGCCAGTACTATCGCGTGGAACACCGGGGAGCTGTTTTTT. The variable domain in full, completed from reference TRBV19 and TRBJ2-2, reads DGGITQSPKYLFRKEGQNVTLSCEQNLNHDAMYWYRQDPGQGLRLIYYSQIVNDFQKGDIAEGYSVSREKKESFPLTVTSAQKNPTAFYLCASTIAWNTGELFFGEGSRLTVL.

The rearrangement uses TRBV19 and TRBJ1-1; D may be TRBD1 (6 bases). The CDR3 runs 17 residues. CDR1 and CDR2 from the germline V gene are LNHDA and SQIVND (reference sequence). The V end lost 6 bases, the J end lost 2 bases, and 22 bases lay between the germline ends. The CDR3 here is CASRIPLTATGNTEAFF. Here the CDR3 DNA reads TGTGCCAGTAGGATACCTCTAACCGCGACAGGTAACACTGAAGCTTTCTTT.

This clone appeared once. J is TRBJ2-7 and V is TRBV10-3; 8 bases match TRBD1. The germline V gene encodes CDR1 ENHRY and CDR2 SYGVKD. This CDR3 comprises 13 residues. With 11 bases clipped from V and 4 bases from J, the junction kept 10 bases outside the gene matches. The DNA for the CDR3 is TGTGCCGTAGGACAGGGACCAGTGTACGAGCAGTACTTC. Amino acids: CAVGQGPVYEQYF.

This clone has just a few counts. The CDR3 sequence: CASIAGQSTNEKLFF. In DNA form, the CDR3 reads TGTGCCAGCATCGCTGGCCAATCAACTAATGAAAAACTGTTTTTT. The chain combines TRBV28 with TRBJ1-4; D remains unclear. V was shortened by 7 bases and J by 0 bases, with 12 bases between the two germline ends. This CDR3 comprises 15 residues. The germline CDR1 and CDR2 sequences are MDHEN and SYDVKM.

The chain has TRBV28 and TRBJ1-1; D not certain. In germline, CDR1 is MDHEN, CDR2 SYDVKM. This CDR3 has 13 amino acids. V was shortened by 3 bases and J by 1 base, with 6 bases between the two germline ends. The CDR3 is CASSLLQNTEAFF. DNA for the CDR3: TGTGCCAGCAGTTTGTTACAGAACACTGAAGCTTTCTTT.

This chain joins TRBV18 and TRBJ1-1; the match to TRBD1 covers 9 bases. Germline lookup yields CDR1 KGHSH and CDR2 LQKENI. The CDR3 has 12 residues. With V trimmed by 4 bases and J by 7 bases, 1 base remained unmatched. CDR3: CASSQTGGEAFF. CDR3 coding DNA: TGTGCCAGCTCACAGACAGGGGGTGAAGCTTTCTTT.

The chain combines TRBV19 with TRBJ1-5; D remains ambiguous. CDR3 size: 14 residues. The ends were cut back, 3 bases at V and 3 bases at J, with 9 bases in the middle. CDR1 LNHDA and CDR2 SQIVND come from the germline V gene (reference sequence). The CDR3 here is CASSMDGFNQPQHF. The CDR3 DNA is TGTGCCAGTAGTATGGACGGATTCAATCAGCCCCAGCATTTT.

This chain links TRBV19 with TRBJ1-2; D is undetermined. The germline V and J ends were trimmed by 10 bases and 2 bases, with 17 bases remaining between them. Germline V gene sequence: CDR1 LNHDA, CDR2 SQIVND (reference sequence). This CDR3 comprises 14 residues. In DNA form, the CDR3 reads TGTGCCACCGTCGGATGGGGAGGGAACTATGGCTACACCTTC. It encodes CATVGWGGNYGYTF.

The CDR3 loop reads CASSLIGAGGPGEQFF. CDR3 sequence (DNA): TGTGCCAGCAGTTTAATTGGAGCGGGGGGGCCGGGTGAGCAGTTCTTC. This chain uses TRBV28 with TRBJ2-1; 10 bases fit TRBD2. CDR1 and CDR2 from the germline V gene are MDHEN and SYDVKM. Unmatched junction bases numbered 10, after V lost 2 bases and J lost 9 bases. CDR3 length: 16 amino acids.

CDR3 sequence: CASSWTGVSNYGYTF. CDR3 in DNA: TGTGCCAGCAGCTGGACAGGGGTCTCTAACTATGGCTACACCTTC. The gene calls are TRBV5-6 and TRBJ1-2, with TRBD1 matching over 9 bases. CDR3 length equals 15 residues. Trimming removed 3 bases from V and 0 bases from J; junction bases left unmatched: 3. Germline V gene lookup returns CDR1 SGHDT and CDR2 YYEEEE.

This clone was picked up a small number of times. The chain links TRBV25-1 to TRBJ2-3; D gene ambiguous. CDR3 size: 14 residues. Germline V gene lookup returns CDR1 MGHDK and CDR2 SYGVNS. The V gene lost 5 bases and the J gene lost 0 bases, with 9 bases spanning the gap. This CDR3 is CASSPWESTDTQYF. In DNA form, the CDR3 reads TGTGCCAGCAGTCCATGGGAAAGCACAGATACGCAGTATTTT.

The chain combines TRBV6-1 with TRBJ2-1; the match to TRBD1 covers 8 bases. CDR1 is MNHNS, CDR2 SASEGT, per germline. Trimming took 3 bases from V and 4 from J; bases not matched to a gene: 2. The CDR3 totals 14 residues. CDR3: CASSDQGAYNEQFF. CDR3 DNA: TGTGCCAGCAGTGACCAGGGGGCTTACAATGAGCAGTTCTTC.

The rearrangement joins TRBV18 to TRBJ1-1; no definite D call. Trimming cost V 0 bases and J 1 base, with 6 bases left between them. CDR3 length equals 14 residues. Germline lookup yields CDR1 KGHSH and CDR2 LQKENI. The CDR3 is CASSPPQRNTEAFF. CDR3 coding DNA: TGTGCCAGCTCACCACCCCAGAGGAACACTGAAGCTTTCTTT.

This clone has only a few counts. This chain uses TRBV5-8 with TRBJ1-5, with unresolved D. CDR3 size: 15 residues. Looked up from germline, CDR1 is SGHTS and CDR2 is YDEGEE. V dropped 2 bases and J dropped 0 bases, with 9 bases sitting between them. CDR3 in DNA: TGTGCCAGCAGCTTCGGGCAGGTTAGCAATCAGCCCCAGCATTTT. It is translated as CASSFGQVSNQPQHF.

The chain combines TRBV27 with TRBJ1-1, with D unclear. V was pared by 3 bases and J by 1 base, with 9 bases between. The CDR3 consists of 14 residues. Germline CDR1 and CDR2: MNHEY and SMNVEV (reference sequence). The CDR3 coding sequence is TGTGCCAGCAGTTTTACTGCGGGGAACACTGAAGCTTTCTTT. It translates to CASSFTAGNTEAFF.

This rearrangement joins TRBV28 to TRBJ2-7, with 9 bases matching TRBD1. CDR1 and CDR2 (germline): MDHEN, SYDVKM. J lost 7 bases, V lost 5 bases, and 6 bases had no gene match. The length of the CDR3 is 13 residues. In DNA, the CDR3 is TGTGCCAGCAGTCGGGACAGGGTGGGGGAGCAGTACTTC. Amino acids: CASSRDRVGEQYF.

The V call is TRBV5-1, the J call TRBJ2-5, with D perhaps matching TRBD1 (6 bases). The germline CDR1 and CDR2 sequences are SGHRS and YFSETQ. V was pared by 5 bases and J by 4 bases, with 12 bases between. The CDR3 runs to 13 residues. The CDR3 here is CASSFHRAETQYF. Written as DNA, the CDR3 is TGCGCCAGCAGTTTTCACAGGGCAGAGACCCAGTACTTC.

This rearrangement joins TRBV27 to TRBJ1-1; D is perhaps TRBD1 (5 bases). With 1 base removed from V and 1 base from J, the gap between germline ends came to 7 bases. The CDR3 length is 14 residues. The germline CDR1 and CDR2 sequences are MNHEY and SMNVEV (reference sequence). The CDR3 bases are TGTGCCAGCAGTTTATTGGGGCGGAACACTGAAGCTTTCTTT. Amino acid sequence: CASSLLGRNTEAFF.

The gene calls are TRBV28 and TRBJ1-1; D unclear. CDR3 length: 12 amino acids. Looked up from germline, CDR1 is MDHEN and CDR2 is SYDVKM. V lost 4 bases and J 0 bases, leaving 3 bases between the germline ends. Here the CDR3 reads CASSWVNTEAFF. In DNA, the CDR3 is TGTGCCAGCAGTTGGGTGAACACTGAAGCTTTCTTT. The full variable domain, completed using reference TRBV28 and TRBJ1-1, is DVKVTQSSRYLVKRTGEKVFLECVQDMDHENMFWYRQDPGLGLRLIYFSYDVKMKEKGDIPEGYSVSREKKERFSLILESASTNQTSMYLCASSWVNTEAFFGQGTRLTVV.

V is TRBV5-5 and J is TRBJ2-7; the D gene is possibly TRBD2 (5 bases). Per the germline V gene, CDR1 is SGHKS and CDR2 is YYEKEE (reference sequence). The ends were cut back, 4 bases at V and 3 bases at J, with 14 bases in the middle. This CDR3 has 14 residues. The chain's CDR3 is CASSPLGDIYEQYF. In DNA form, the CDR3 reads TGTGCCAGCAGCCCTCTGGGAGACATCTACGAGCAGTACTTC.

The CDR3 DNA reads TGTGCCAGCAGTTTACAGGGAGGCTTAGGTGAAGCTTTCTTT. Protein: CASSLQGGLGEAFF. The gene calls are TRBV27 and TRBJ1-1; D is perhaps TRBD1 (5 bases). V was pared by 2 bases and J by 7 bases, with 14 bases between. CDR1 is MNHEY, CDR2 SMNVEV, per germline (reference sequence). There are 14 residues in the CDR3.

This sequence joins TRBV28 and TRBJ1-1; TRBD1 agrees at 8 bases. V shed 3 bases and J 3 bases; nucleotides not matched to a gene: 9. Germline loops: CDR1 MDHEN, CDR2 SYDVKM. The CDR3 has 16 amino acids. For the CDR3, the DNA is TGTGCCAGCAGTTTGACAGGGGTACTGAGGGACACTGAAGCTTTCTTT. Its translation: CASSLTGVLRDTEAFF.